Shown below are 16 T cell receptor beta chains from a single sample sequenced in a study of blood T cell repertoires in COVID-19. The data were produced by immunoSEQ multiplex PCR, yet TCRdb's version contains in-frame clones alone and is incomplete. The table has about 150,000 clones, over 80% seen once. The sample taken for sequencing was peripheral blood. The receptors derive from a woman aged 55-70 years with acute or convalescent COVID-19.

The chain recombines TRBV2 with TRBJ2-3; perhaps TRBD1 as D (5 bases). Trimming took 8 bases from V and 0 from J, leaving 12 bases between them. CDR1 SNHLY and CDR2 FYNNEI come from the germline V gene. The CDR3 contains 14 residues. The CDR3 spells CASEGETSTDTQYF. The CDR3 DNA sequence: TGTGCCAGCGAAGGGGAAACTAGCACAGATACGCAGTATTTT.

This rearrangement joins TRBV27 to TRBJ2-1; tentative D call: TRBD1 (6 bases). V lost 4 bases, J lost 4 bases, and 17 bases lay in between. The CDR3 is 16 residues long. Germline assignment: CDR1 MNHEY and CDR2 SMNVEV (reference sequence). The CDR3 bases are TGTGCCAGCAGTTCTCAGGGGTCGAACCGATACAATGAGCAGTTCTTC. Its protein is CASSSQGSNRYNEQFF.

The chain uses TRBV5-4 and TRBJ1-5; 8 nucleotides line up with TRBD1. Trimming at V came to 0 bases and at J to 5 bases, leaving 4 bases not matched to a gene. CDR1 SGHNT and CDR2 YYREEE come from the germline V gene (reference sequence). The CDR3 sequence is 15 residues long. CDR3 coding DNA: TGTGCCAGCAGCTTGGGGACAGGGCTCGATCAGCCCCAGCATTTT. The encoded protein is CASSLGTGLDQPQHF.

V and J are TRBV5-4 and TRBJ2-3; the match to TRBD2 covers 10 bases. CDR1 is SGHNT and CDR2 is YYREEE in the germline V gene (reference sequence). V gave up 1 base and J gave up 8 bases; unmatched junction bases: 4. The CDR3 covers 14 residues. This CDR3 reads CASSLHLAGATQYF. CDR3 nucleotides: TGTGCCAGCAGCTTGCATCTAGCGGGGGCTACGCAGTATTTT.

The chain carries TRBV27 and TRBJ2-1; 8 bases agree with TRBD1. The CDR3 is 14 amino acids. Germline V lookup: CDR1 MNHEY, CDR2 SMNVEV (reference sequence). Trimming at V came to 0 bases and at J to 6 bases, leaving 1 base not matched to a gene. The CDR3: CASSLSTGVNEQFF. As DNA, the CDR3 is TGTGCCAGCAGTTTATCGACAGGGGTCAATGAGCAGTTCTTC.

This chain connects TRBV7-2 to TRBJ1-5; D gene uncertain. Germline CDR1 SGHTA, CDR2 FQGNSA. This CDR3 has 14 amino acids. V was cut by 1 base and J by 3 bases, with 7 bases left in between. In DNA, the CDR3 is TGTGCCAGCAGCTTAGAATGGGCCAATCAGCCCCAGCATTTT. It translates to CASSLEWANQPQHF.

The chain uses TRBV6-2 or TRBV6-3 and TRBJ1-3; D not certain. Germline V gene sequence: CDR1 MNHEY, CDR2 SVGEGT. The CDR3 length is 15 residues. V was clipped by 6 bases and J by 4 bases, with 16 bases between them. Written as DNA, the CDR3 is TGTGCCAGCAGCGCCCCTAGGAGCCTCGGAAACACCATATATTTT. Residues: CASSAPRSLGNTIYF.

This clone has a handful of counts. This same CDR3 is encoded by further DNA sequences in the sample. The chain uses TRBV13 and TRBJ2-4, with 7 bases fitting TRBD1. The CDR3 length is 15 residues. With 1 base clipped from V and 0 bases from J, the junction kept 0 bases outside the gene matches. Per germline, CDR1 PRHDT and CDR2 FYEKMQ (reference sequence). For the CDR3, the DNA is TGTGCCAGCAGCTTAGACAGGGGAGCCAAAAACATTCAGTACTTC. Amino acid sequence: CASSLDRGAKNIQYF.

The gene calls are TRBV28 and TRBJ2-5; the D gene is possibly TRBD1 (5 bases). CDR1 and CDR2 from the germline V gene are MDHEN and SYDVKM. Between the trimmed V and J ends, which lost 2 bases and 1 base, there was a span of 5 bases. This CDR3 has 13 amino acids. The DNA of the CDR3 is TGTGCCAGCAGTTTAGGGGCCCAAGAGACCCAGTACTTC. Translation: CASSLGAQETQYF.

V usage is TRBV18 and J usage is TRBJ1-1, with TRBD1 identical over 7 bases. The CDR3 spans 15 residues. V dropped 3 bases and J dropped 4; count of bases not matched to a gene: 8. CDR1 KGHSH and CDR2 LQKENI come from the germline V gene. CDR3 coding DNA: TGTGCCAGCTCACCCTCGACAGGGTCGGGCACTGAAGCTTTCTTT. Translating it yields CASSPSTGSGTEAFF.

This chain connects TRBV2 to TRBJ2-3, with a tentative D call TRBD2 (5 bases). V was clipped by 4 bases and J by 1 base, with 9 bases between them. The CDR3 runs to 14 residues. CDR1 and CDR2 (germline): SNHLY, FYNNEI. The CDR3 DNA reads TGTGCCAGCAGTGGCCTAGCCGGCACAGATACGCAGTATTTT. As protein: CASSGLAGTDTQYF.

This clone was seen a few times. This chain connects TRBV19 to TRBJ1-2; D gene unclear. This CDR3 contains 15 residues. V lost 0 bases and J lost 7, with 15 bases in between. CDR1 is LNHDA and CDR2 is SQIVND in the germline V gene (reference sequence). The CDR3 loop is CASSIDTPGFVGYTF. CDR3 nucleotides: TGTGCCAGTAGTATAGATACCCCGGGATTTGTTGGCTACACCTTC. The full variable domain, completed using reference TRBV19 and TRBJ1-2, is DGGITQSPKYLFRKEGQNVTLSCEQNLNHDAMYWYRQDPGQGLRLIYYSQIVNDFQKGDIAEGYSVSREKKESFPLTVTSAQKNPTAFYLCASSIDTPGFVGYTFGSGTRLTVV.

This clone is a singleton in its sample. The genes are TRBV6-2 or TRBV6-3 and TRBJ1-4; TRBD1 might be the D (6 bases). This CDR3 spans 17 amino acids. Germline CDR1 and CDR2: MNHEY and SVGEGT. The V end lost 5 bases, the J end lost 1 base, and 17 bases lay between the germline ends. CDR3 region: CASSPIQGSGTNEKLFF. CDR3 bases: TGTGCCAGCAGTCCCATACAGGGTTCGGGAACTAATGAAAAACTGTTTTTT.

The chain's CDR3 is CASIGGSYNEQFF. The CDR3 bases are TGTGCCAGCATTGGCGGTTCGTACAATGAGCAGTTCTTC. The rearrangement uses TRBV6-6 and TRBJ2-1; D unclear. The germline V and J ends were trimmed by 7 bases and 4 bases, with 11 bases remaining between them. The CDR3 loop spans 13 amino acids. Germline CDR1 and CDR2: MNHNY and SVGAGI (reference sequence).

The chain is built from TRBV18 and TRBJ2-7; D may be TRBD2 (6 bases). From germline, CDR1 is KGHSH and CDR2 LQKENI. V gave up 2 bases and J gave up 2 bases, with 16 bases separating them. The CDR3 sequence is 16 residues long. CDR3 in DNA: TGTGCCAGCTCACCAAGAGTCGGGGGAGCCACCTACGAGCAGTACTTC. This gives the protein CASSPRVGGATYEQYF.

The rearrangement links TRBV19 to TRBJ2-2, with TRBD2 matching 7 bases. Trimming removed 5 bases from V and 4 bases from J; junction bases left unmatched: 1. Germline V CDR1 and CDR2: LNHDA, SQIVND (reference sequence). The CDR3 is 13 amino acids. CDR3 DNA: TGTGCCAGTAGTCCGGGGGGCACCGGGGAGCTGTTTTTT. Protein product: CASSPGGTGELFF.